Shown below are 3 T cell receptor beta chains from a single sample sequenced in a study of vaccination and CD4 T cells after COVID-19. Treatment described: roughly ten-day PBMC culture with coronavirus spike peptide pools or control peptides (ViraFEST assay). During the years 2011-2018, before the COVID-19 pandemic, the unexposed donor's CD4+ T cells were collected. Cultured CD4+ T-cell DNA underwent Oncomine TCR Beta short-read sequencing. DNA came from CD4+ T cells after culture. TCRdb fed the PCR reads into MiXCR, producing one record per CDR3 protein. This table holds 10,000 or so distinct CDR3 sequences, about 34% found once. These TCRs' antigens remain unknown. Source material: CD4+ T cells from blood, cultured in vitro. The receptors come from a human donor in good health.

This clonotype was recorded a few times. The V call is TRBV6-5, the J call TRBJ1-2; D unclear. The CDR3 length is 14 residues. In germline, CDR1 is MNHEY, CDR2 SVGAGI. V lost 0 bases and J 4 bases, leaving 9 bases between the germline ends. The CDR3 protein is CASSYSFRVYGYTF. CDR3 bases: TGTGCCAGCAGTTACTCGTTCCGAGTCTATGGCTACACCTTC.

This clonotype was seen just once. J is TRBJ2-3 and V is TRBV6-2 or TRBV6-3; D gene unclear. CDR1 and CDR2 from the germline V gene are MNHEY and SVGEGT. Deletions cut 0 bases from V and 7 bases from J, with 5 bases between. This CDR3 is 12 amino acids long. The CDR3 DNA sequence: TGTGCCAGCAGTTACTCTGTGTATACGCAGTATTTT. Translation gives CASSYSVYTQYF.

CDR3 DNA: TGTGCCAGCAGCGCAGCGGGCCCGGAGACCCAGTACTTC. This encodes CASSAAGPETQYF. The V call is TRBV7-2, the J call TRBJ2-5; possibly TRBD2 for D (6 bases). V lost 5 bases, J lost 5 bases, and 12 bases lay in between. Germline V gives CDR1 SGHTA, CDR2 FQGNSA. CDR3 size: 13 residues.